A single sample is the source of the 14 T cell receptor beta chains below, sequenced in a study of T cells in Graves' hyperthyroidism and ophthalmopathy. Researchers amplified the TCR beta CDR3 regions from RNA transcripts. Carried out on the TCR CDR3, a first-round RT-PCR used the HTBI primer set. TCRdb processed the multiplex PCR reads anew with MiXCR; each CDR3 protein has one entry. The sample lists around 540,000 distinct CDR3 sequences; approximately 44% were seen once. Source material: peripheral blood or thyroid tissue (not recorded which). The receptors stem from a woman aged 18-29 years with Graves' hyperthyroidism.

The J gene is TRBJ2-5, the V gene TRBV7-9, with D perhaps TRBD1 or TRBD2 (5 bases each). Deletions cut 5 bases from V and 7 bases from J, with 23 bases between. This CDR3 contains 16 residues. Germline assignment: CDR1 SEHNR and CDR2 FQNEAQ (reference sequence). The CDR3 nucleotides read TGTGCCAGCAGCCTACCGGGACGAGCCAAGGGTTTGACCCAGTACTTC. Its translation: CASSLPGRAKGLTQYF.

The chain carries TRBV19 and TRBJ1-3; D ambiguous. Per germline, CDR1 LNHDA and CDR2 SQIVND (reference sequence). This CDR3 contains 12 residues. Trimming stripped 2 bases from V and 4 bases from J, with 3 bases between. The chain's CDR3 is CASSIQGNTIYF. CDR3 in DNA: TGTGCCAGTAGTATACAGGGAAACACCATATATTTT.

This clonotype came up many times. The chain links TRBV24-1 to TRBJ2-7, with D perhaps given as TRBD1 or TRBD2 (5 bases each). This CDR3 region has 15 residues. From germline, CDR1 is KGHDR and CDR2 SFDVKD. Trimming took off 5 bases at V and 7 bases at J, with 20 bases between the two ends. The CDR3 DNA follows: TGTGCCACCAGTGGGACCGGGACCCAGGGCGCTGAGCAGTACTTC. This translates into CATSGTGTQGAEQYF.

V is TRBV2 and J is TRBJ1-4; 7 bases are a match to TRBD1. The germline V gene has CDR1 SNHLY and CDR2 FYNNEI. CDR3 length: 15 amino acids. The trim removed 6 bases at V and 6 bases at J, leaving 10 bases unmatched. Here the CDR3 DNA reads TGTGCCAGCAGCGACACCGCCGGGACAGATGAAAAACTGTTTTTT. Translating it yields CASSDTAGTDEKLFF.

At least ten counts were recorded for this clonotype. The chain uses TRBV29-1 and TRBJ1-1; D gene uncertain. This CDR3 is 10 amino acids long. The ends were cut back, 7 bases at V and 3 bases at J, with 6 bases in the middle. Germline loops: CDR1 SQVTM, CDR2 ANQGSEA. The DNA for the CDR3 is TGCAGCGCGATCGACACTGAAGCTTTCTTT. This sequence encodes CSAIDTEAFF.

The V call is TRBV19, the J call TRBJ1-5; TRBD1 matches at 7 bases. Germline V CDR1 and CDR2: LNHDA, SQIVND (reference sequence). The CDR3 sequence is 17 residues long. V was clipped by 1 base and J by 2 bases; unmatched bases: 8. CDR3 region: CASSIVGRGRGNQPQHF. CDR3 DNA: TGTGCCAGTAGTATAGTTGGCAGGGGGAGAGGCAATCAGCCCCAGCATTTT.

With respect to this clonotype: A read error is possible here, since a much larger clone lies one base away. The V gene is TRBV29-1, the J gene TRBJ1-5, with D possibly matching TRBD1 (6 bases). The CDR3 consists of 11 residues. Germline V gene lookup returns CDR1 SQVTM and CDR2 ANQGSEA. The CDR3: CSARGCQPQHF. CDR3 DNA sequence: TGCAGTGCTAGGGGGTGTCAGCCCCAGCATTTT.

This clonotype was seen a handful of times. The chain uses TRBV29-1 and TRBJ2-5; D is perhaps TRBD1 (6 bases). The CDR3 totals 18 residues. Germline CDR1 is SQVTM and CDR2 is ANQGSEA. Trimming removed 1 base from V and 3 bases from J, with 24 bases in between. CDR3 in amino acids: CSVEATGYSGFGKETQYF. CDR3 DNA: TGCAGCGTTGAAGCCACAGGGTACTCGGGTTTTGGGAAAGAGACCCAGTACTTC. Combining the CDR3 with reference TRBV29-1 and TRBJ2-5 gives the whole variable domain SAVISQKPSRDICQRGTSLTIQCQVDSQVTMMFWYRQQPGQSLTLIATANQGSEATYESGFVIDKFPISRPNLTFSTLTVSNMSPEDSSIYLCSVEATGYSGFGKETQYFGPGTRLLVL.

The chain recombines TRBV6-5 with TRBJ1-1; D gene ambiguous. From germline, CDR1 is MNHEY and CDR2 SVGAGI. The CDR3 runs 14 residues. The V and J ends lost 4 bases and 1 base respectively, with 10 bases between them. The chain's CDR3 is CASSWHSENTEAFF. In DNA, the CDR3 is TGTGCCAGCAGTTGGCACAGTGAGAACACTGAAGCTTTCTTT.

Points on this clonotype: Here the CDR3 omits its conserved ending phenylalanine or tryptophan, so a read error is the likely source. The chain combines TRBV10-3 with TRBJ1-1; 10 nucleotides align to TRBD1. The J segment lost 4 bases and the V segment lost 11 bases, leaving 10 bases of the junction unmatched. Germline V lookup: CDR1 ENHRY, CDR2 SYGVKD. There are 14 residues in the CDR3. The CDR3 DNA is TGTGCCTCCCTAGACAGGGGGCGGTTCACTGAAGCTTTCCTT. This gives the protein CASLDRGRFTEAFL.

The genes are TRBV29-1 and TRBJ2-7, with 7 bases aligning to TRBD1. With V trimmed by 6 bases and J by 7 bases, 6 bases remained unmatched. The germline CDR1 and CDR2 sequences are SQVTM and ANQGSEA. The CDR3 has 11 residues. CDR3 DNA sequence: TGCAGCGTAGGACAGGTGGGAGAGCAGTACTTC. Translation gives CSVGQVGEQYF.

V usage is TRBV11-2 and J usage is TRBJ2-3, with 14 bases fitting TRBD2. The CDR3 extends over 14 amino acids. V lost 5 bases, J lost 8 bases, and 3 bases stayed unmatched. Germline CDR1 reads SGHAT; CDR2 reads FQNNGV. CDR3 in amino acids: CASSPGTSGSTQYF. The CDR3 DNA is TGTGCCAGCAGCCCGGGGACTAGCGGGAGTACGCAGTATTTT. The full variable domain, rest sourced from reference TRBV11-2 and TRBJ2-3, is EAGVAQSPRYKIIEKRQSVAFWCNPISGHATLYWYQQILGQGPKLLIQFQNNGVVDDSQLPKDRFSAERLKGVDSTLKIQPAKLEDSAVYLCASSPGTSGSTQYFGPGTRLTVL.

The chain is built from TRBV2 and TRBJ1-2, with 9 bases matching TRBD1. The CDR3 runs 16 residues. CDR1 and CDR2 from the germline V gene are SNHLY and FYNNEI. V shed 6 bases, J shed 1 base, and the junction held 9 bases outside the gene matches. CDR3 nucleotides: TGTGCCAGCAGAGGGACAGGGCGATATTTTAACTATGGCTACACCTTC. Residues: CASRGTGRYFNYGYTF.

This sequence joins TRBV29-1 and TRBJ1-2; 8 bases agree with TRBD1. V trimming: 8 bases; J trimming: 1 base; junction bases outside the gene matches: 9. Germline CDR1 reads SQVTM; CDR2 reads ANQGSEA. The CDR3 consists of 14 residues. The CDR3 sequence: CSSPDRGNNYGYTF. Here the CDR3 DNA reads TGCAGCTCACCAGACAGGGGTAATAACTATGGCTACACCTTC.